What follows are 20 T cell receptor beta chains derived from one specimen sequenced in a study of T-cell reconstitution after alpha-beta-depleted transplantation in children. Unique molecular identifiers featured in how the TCRbeta library was prepared. TCRdb recomputed calls from the PCR reads with MiXCR, one row per CDR3 protein. This table holds hundreds of thousands of distinct CDR3 sequences, about an eighth found once. Sequenced material: PBMCs, taken before TCRalphabeta/CD19-depleted stem cell transplant. The receptors were sampled from a girl aged 2-10 years with congenital amegakaryocytic thrombocytopenia, due to receive a stem cell transplant.

The chain carries TRBV20-1 and TRBJ2-5; D could derive from TRBD1 or TRBD2 (6 bases each). CDR3 length: 15 residues. The V and J ends lost 6 bases and 0 bases respectively, with 17 bases between them. Germline V gives CDR1 DFQATT, CDR2 SNEGSKA (reference sequence). This CDR3 is CSAARSGAYQETQYF. The CDR3 nucleotides are TGCAGTGCCGCTAGATCGGGGGCTTACCAAGAGACCCAGTACTTC.

This clonotype was seen only a few times. The rearrangement links TRBV12-3 or TRBV12-4 to TRBJ1-5; D unclear. V lost 8 bases and J 2 bases, leaving 16 bases between the germline ends. The CDR3 is made up of 15 amino acids. The CDR3 protein is CASRADLGGNQPQHF. Written as DNA, the CDR3 is TGTGCCAGCCGAGCGGACCTGGGAGGCAATCAGCCCCAGCATTTT.

The chain joins TRBV29-1 to TRBJ1-1; a weak D match, TRBD1 (5 bases). CDR1 is SQVTM and CDR2 is ANQGSEA in the germline V gene. Trimming left V 3 bases short and J 6 bases short, with 11 bases between. The CDR3 loop spans 12 amino acids. The chain's CDR3 is CSVEGGPAEAFF. The CDR3, as DNA: TGCAGCGTTGAGGGGGGTCCCGCTGAAGCTTTCTTT.

This clonotype appeared many times. This chain uses TRBV30 with TRBJ2-3; tentatively, D is TRBD1 (5 bases). Trimming removed 2 bases from V and 6 bases from J, with 9 bases in between. The CDR3 runs to 12 residues. Germline V gene lookup returns CDR1 GTSNPN and CDR2 SVGIG (reference sequence). CDR3 amino acids: CAWSQGRDTQYF. CDR3 sequence (DNA): TGTGCCTGGAGTCAGGGTAGGGATACGCAGTATTTT.

Many counts were recorded for this clonotype. The rearrangement joins TRBV25-1 to TRBJ2-1; 7 bases map to TRBD2. CDR1 is MGHDK, CDR2 SYGVNS, per germline. With V trimmed by 4 bases and J by 6 bases, 9 bases remained unmatched. The CDR3 runs to 15 residues. The CDR3 loop is CASSATSRSRNEQFF. CDR3 nucleotides: TGTGCCAGCAGTGCGACTAGCAGGTCCCGCAATGAGCAGTTCTTC.

This clonotype was found a few times. In nucleotides, the CDR3 is TGCAGCGTGGAGGGGGTATTGGGCTATGGCTACACCTTC. This gives the protein CSVEGVLGYGYTF. The chain joins TRBV29-1 to TRBJ1-2; TRBD1 is a possible D gene (6 bases). This CDR3 contains 13 residues. Germline loops: CDR1 SQVTM, CDR2 ANQGSEA. Trimming removed 6 bases at V and 4 bases at J, with 15 bases between.

A few counts support this clonotype. The chain combines TRBV9 with TRBJ2-5, with 9 bases that match TRBD2. The junction had 11 bases not matched to a gene; V was cut back by 2 bases and J by 0 bases. In germline, CDR1 is SGDLS, CDR2 YYNGEE. The CDR3 consists of 18 residues. CDR3 nucleotide sequence: TGTGCCAGCAGCGTCGCGGCGGGAGGGCCGATTCACCAAGAGACCCAGTACTTC. It is translated as CASSVAAGGPIHQETQYF.

The chain is built from TRBV20-1 and TRBJ2-7; 9 bases map to TRBD2. Germline V gives CDR1 DFQATT, CDR2 SNEGSKA (reference sequence). CDR3 length: 13 residues. V shed 6 bases, J shed 2 bases, and the junction held 5 bases outside the gene matches. The CDR3 reads CSARTSDAYEQYF. CDR3 DNA sequence: TGCAGTGCGAGGACTAGCGACGCCTACGAGCAGTACTTC.

This clonotype was detected many times. The chain links TRBV7-8 to TRBJ1-2, with D unresolved. CDR3 size: 14 residues. Trimming stripped 0 bases from V and 6 bases from J, with 11 bases between. The germline V gene has CDR1 SGHVS and CDR2 FQNEAQ. CDR3 DNA sequence: TGTGCCAGCAGCTTAGCGGCGAAGAATAATGGCTACACCTTC. Translating gives CASSLAAKNNGYTF.

The rearrangement uses TRBV25-1 and TRBJ2-1, with 7 nucleotides matching TRBD2. V gave up 5 bases and J gave up 0 bases; unmatched junction bases: 4. The CDR3 has 15 amino acids. Germline V gene data show CDR1 as MGHDK and CDR2 as SYGVNS. CDR3 in DNA: TGTGCCAGCAGTTGGGGGGGGGACTCCTACAATGAGCAGTTCTTC. Translated, it gives CASSWGGDSYNEQFF.

This clonotype appeared a few times. As DNA, the CDR3 is TGTGCCAGCAGCTCGCTAGCGGGAGCCAGCACAGATACGCAGTATTTT. Translating gives CASSSLAGASTDTQYF. V is TRBV7-6 and J is TRBJ2-3, with 10 bases fitting TRBD2. Unmatched junction bases numbered 4, after V lost 4 bases and J lost 0 bases. The germline V gene has CDR1 SGHVS and CDR2 FNYEAQ. This CDR3 has 16 amino acids.

The gene calls are TRBV5-1 and TRBJ1-2; a possible D gene is TRBD1 (6 bases). This CDR3 is built from 14 residues. Deletions cut 0 bases from V and 2 bases from J, with 8 bases between. Germline V gives CDR1 SGHRS, CDR2 YFSETQ. The CDR3 loop is CASSLATGNYGYTF. CDR3 DNA: TGCGCCAGCAGCTTGGCTACAGGGAACTATGGCTACACCTTC.

As DNA, the CDR3 is TGTGCCAGCCTACCAACTAGCGGAGGGGGGAATGAGCAGTTCTTC. It is translated as CASLPTSGGGNEQFF. V is TRBV5-6 and J is TRBJ2-1; 8 nucleotides agree with TRBD2. The CDR3 loop spans 15 amino acids. Trimming cost V 7 bases and J 7 bases; bases outside gene matches: 13. The germline CDR1 and CDR2 sequences are SGHDT and YYEEEE.

The chain employs TRBV10-3 and TRBJ2-7; D ambiguous. V shed 2 bases and J shed 7 bases, with 6 bases lying between them. The CDR3 has 11 residues. CDR1 is ENHRY and CDR2 is SYGVKD in the germline V gene. CDR3 sequence: CAISENVEQYF. The CDR3 bases are TGTGCCATCAGTGAGAACGTGGAGCAGTACTTC.

This chain links TRBV12-3 or TRBV12-4 with TRBJ2-2, with D perhaps matching TRBD1 (6 bases). The CDR3 extends over 15 amino acids. V gave up 2 bases and J gave up 8 bases, with 15 bases separating them. CDR3 nucleotides: TGTGCCAGCAGTTTAAAGTCGCAGGGGATGGGGGAGCTGTTTTTT. It encodes CASSLKSQGMGELFF.

This clonotype was seen at least ten times. The chain employs TRBV20-1 and TRBJ2-1, with TRBD2 matching 10 bases. The CDR3 has 13 residues. Germline-derived CDR1 and CDR2 are DFQATT and SNEGSKA (reference sequence). V dropped 2 bases and J dropped 8; count of bases not matched to a gene: 3. CDR3 DNA sequence: TGCAGTGCTAGACTAGCGGGAGTGTATGAGCAGTTCTTC. It codes for CSARLAGVYEQFF.

The CDR3 region has the DNA TGTGCCAGCAGCCAACTTAGCGGGAGAGTGGATACGCAGTATTTT. This translates into CASSQLSGRVDTQYF. The chain uses TRBV14 and TRBJ2-3; 9 positions agree with TRBD2. Germline CDR1 SGHDN, CDR2 FVKESK. The CDR3 totals 15 residues. Trimming cost V 2 bases and J 6 bases; bases outside gene matches: 6.

This clonotype appeared many times. The genes are TRBV20-1 and TRBJ2-1, with D uncertain. This CDR3 is 14 amino acids long. V lost 3 bases and J 6 bases, leaving 15 bases between the germline ends. Germline assignment: CDR1 DFQATT and CDR2 SNEGSKA (reference sequence). CDR3 coding DNA: TGCAGTGCTAGGTTGGGTGGAAGGCCCAATGAGCAGTTCTTC. As protein: CSARLGGRPNEQFF.

This clonotype has a handful of counts. J is TRBJ1-2 and V is TRBV12-3 or TRBV12-4; tentative D call: TRBD1 (5 bases). Trimming cost V 6 bases and J 5 bases, with 10 bases left between them. The CDR3 spans 12 residues. CDR3: CASSQDRYGYTF. As DNA, the CDR3 is TGTGCCAGCAGCCAAGACAGATATGGCTACACCTTC.

This clonotype was seen many times. This rearrangement joins TRBV5-6 to TRBJ2-7; TRBD2 aligns across 8 bases. Germline assignment: CDR1 SGHDT and CDR2 YYEEEE. The CDR3 runs to 15 residues. The ends lost 1 base at V and 3 bases at J; junction bases unmatched: 6. CDR3 in DNA: TGTGCCAGCAGCTTGTATTCTAGCGGGTTCTACGAGCAGTACTTC. This encodes CASSLYSSGFYEQYF.